These T cell receptor beta chains were read from a single sample in a study of blood T cell repertoires in COVID-19. Produced via immunoSEQ multiplex PCR; TCRdb's table is partial and in-frame only. Of about 70,000 clones detected, approximately 86% appear once; the ten largest clones hold 12%. Sequenced material: peripheral blood. Receptor source: a human donor in a cohort sampled during active COVID-19. Both conserved end residues are part of each CDR3. D genes are given only for firm matches. Clone size, where shown, is once, few, many, or a class for clones that have expanded.

abundance | j_gene | v_gene | d_gene | CDR3nt | CDR3aa
. | TRBJ2-1 | TRBV7-2 | TRBD1 | TGTGCCAGCAGCCTTAGGGACAGGGTTATAAGTGAGCAGTTCTTC | CASSLRDRVISEQFF
. | TRBJ2-6 | TRBV5-1 | TRBD1 | TGCGCCAGCAGCTTGACAGGGGCTGGGGCCAACGTCCTGACTTTC | CASSLTGAGANVLTF
. | TRBJ2-7 | TRBV2 | TRBD2 | TGTGCCAGCAGACCGGGACTAGCGGCCTACGAGCAGTACTTC | CASRPGLAAYEQYF
few | TRBJ2-7 | TRBV5-1 | . | TGCGCCAGCAGCGACGGATGGAGCTACGAGCAGTACTTC | CASSDGWSYEQYF
. | TRBJ1-6 | TRBV18 | TRBD1 | TGTGCCAGCTCACTAAACGGACAGGGAACGTCGGATAATTCACCCCTCCACTTT | CASSLNGQGTSDNSPLHF
few | TRBJ2-7 | TRBV30 | . | TGTGCCTGGAGTGTACTGTTGGAGGGGACCTACGAGCAGTACTTC | CAWSVLLEGTYEQYF
. | TRBJ1-5 | TRBV6-5 | . | TGTGCCAGCACATCGAAGCCGGGAGGCGATCAGCCCCAGCATTTT | CASTSKPGGDQPQHF
. | TRBJ1-4 | TRBV11-2 | TRBD1 | TGTGCCAGCAGCTCGTACAGGGGGAACAATGAAAAACTGTTTTTT | CASSSYRGNNEKLFF
. | TRBJ1-2 | TRBV28 | . | TGTGCCAGCAGTCCTTTAGGGGGTCGCACCTCCTATGGCTACACCTTC | CASSPLGGRTSYGYTF
once | TRBJ1-5 | TRBV19 | . | TGTGCCAGTAGGGAGAGGGCTTATCAGCCCCAGCATTTT | CASRERAYQPQHF
. | TRBJ1-4 | TRBV30 | . | TGTGCCTGGAGTGCAGGCCGGCTAAATGAAAAACTGTTTTTT | CAWSAGRLNEKLFF
. | TRBJ2-1 | TRBV7-2 | TRBD1 | TGTGCCAGCAGCCCAGGACAGGCCAATGAGCAGTTCTTC | CASSPGQANEQFF
. | TRBJ2-3 | TRBV11-2 | TRBD1 | TGTGCCAGCAGCTTAAGATACGGGACAGGTATGAGTGCAGATACGCAGTATTTT | CASSLRYGTGMSADTQYF
few | TRBJ1-4 | TRBV7-2 | . | TGTGCCAGCGTAGGGTCCAGGGGAGAAAAACTGTTTTTT | CASVGSRGEKLFF
. | TRBJ2-3 | TRBV6-5 | TRBD2 | TGTGCCAGCAGTTACCGGAGCGGGGGGGCCCCAGATACGCAGTATTTT | CASSYRSGGAPDTQYF
. | TRBJ1-2 | TRBV5-1 | . | TGCGCCAGCAGCTTGGACTCCAACTATGGCTACACCTTC | CASSLDSNYGYTF
. | TRBJ1-1 | TRBV18 | . | TGTGCCAGCTCACGGTCGTCGGGCACTGAAGCTTTCTTT | CASSRSSGTEAFF
. | TRBJ1-6 | TRBV5-6 | . | TGTGCCAGCAGCTTGGCGGGCGGGGGAGGGAATTCACCCCTCCACTTT | CASSLAGGGGNSPLHF
. | TRBJ1-2 | TRBV9 | TRBD1 | TGTGCCAGCAGCGGGACCGGGACAGTGAACTATGGCTACACCTTC | CASSGTGTVNYGYTF
. | TRBJ2-7 | TRBV5-5 | . | TGTGCCAGCAGCCAGGTACAGGCGCTGGGCAAGGACGAGCAGTACTTC | CASSQVQALGKDEQYF
. | TRBJ2-3 | TRBV28 | . | TGTGCCAGCAGTTCCCCCACGGGGTCCACAGATACGCAGTATTTT | CASSSPTGSTDTQYF
. | TRBJ2-5 | TRBV11-2 | TRBD1 | TGTGCCAGCAGCTTAAGACGGGACAGGGCACAAGAGACCCAGTACTTC | CASSLRRDRAQETQYF